Below are 24 T cell receptor beta chains sequenced from a single sample in a study of cytomegalovirus exposure and HLA in healthy donors. A multiplex PCR was run with 60 Vbeta primers and 13 Jbeta primers. The repertoire was sequenced with immunoSEQ multiplex PCR; TCRdb's copy has only in-frame clones and lacks some. The sample includes 110,000 or so clones, approximately 83% of them seen just once. Input material: PBMCs. Receptors were obtained from a woman under 30 in good health and CMV-seronegative.

The V call is TRBV28, the J call TRBJ2-5; 13 nucleotides line up with TRBD2. The J call may be incorrect, as the DNA end agrees better with TRBJ2-7. The germline CDR1 and CDR2 sequences are MDHEN and SYDVKM. This CDR3 has 16 amino acids. The CDR3: CASSSWTSGSSYEQYF. The CDR3 DNA reads as TGTGCCAGCAGTTCTTGGACTAGCGGGAGCTCCTACGAGCAGTACTTC.

This clone has more than one count but fewer than ten. V is TRBV5-8 and J is TRBJ2-3, with TRBD2 matching over 8 bases. Germline V gene sequence: CDR1 SGHTS, CDR2 YDEGEE. This CDR3 has 16 amino acids. The J segment lost 0 bases and the V segment lost 0 bases, leaving 3 bases of the junction unmatched. CDR3 sequence reads: CASSLGSGASTDTQYF. As DNA, the CDR3 is TGTGCCAGCAGCTTGGGTAGCGGGGCTAGCACAGATACGCAGTATTTT.

This clone was seen a handful of times. The chain is built from TRBV5-1 and TRBJ1-1; D not certain. V was shortened by 2 bases and J by 0 bases, with 14 bases between the two germline ends. CDR3 size: 16 residues. Per germline, CDR1 SGHRS and CDR2 YFSETQ. The DNA for the CDR3 is TGCGCCAGCAGCTTCGTGTCGCATCTAGTGAACACTGAAGCTTTCTTT. Translation: CASSFVSHLVNTEAFF. Combining the CDR3 with reference TRBV5-1 and TRBJ1-1 gives the whole variable domain KAGVTQTPRYLIKTRGQQVTLSCSPISGHRSVSWYQQTPGQGLQFLFEYFSETQRNKGNFPGRFSGRQFSNSRSEMNVSTLELGDSALYLCASSFVSHLVNTEAFFGQGTRLTVV.

The genes are TRBV14 and TRBJ2-7; TRBD2 matches 7 bases. The junction had 11 bases not matched to a gene; V was cut back by 7 bases and J by 5 bases. Germline V lookup: CDR1 SGHDN, CDR2 FVKESK. The CDR3 extends over 14 amino acids. The chain's CDR3 is CASKGREGRHEQYF. The CDR3 DNA reads as TGTGCCAGCAAAGGGAGGGAGGGCCGCCACGAGCAGTACTTC.

This chain joins TRBV27 and TRBJ2-7; the D is unclear. Germline CDR1 is MNHEY and CDR2 is SMNVEV (reference sequence). The CDR3 is 14 residues long. V lost 2 bases, J lost 6 bases, and 14 bases lay in between. Written as DNA, the CDR3 is TGTGCCAGCAGTTTAAACAGAAATACGTTCGAGCAGTACGTC. Its protein is CASSLNRNTFEQYV.

This chain links TRBV6-7 with TRBJ2-3, with 12 bases matching TRBD2. TRBV6-7 is flagged as an ORF with uncertain function. Trimming took 2 bases from V and 0 from J; bases not matched to a gene: 12. This CDR3 is 20 amino acids long. CDR3 in amino acids: CASSYTEGLAGLTSTDTQYF. CDR3 bases: TGTGCCAGCAGTTACACAGAGGGACTAGCGGGTCTCACTAGCACAGATACGCAGTATTTT.

This chain joins TRBV10-1 and TRBJ2-1; possibly TRBD2 for D (6 bases). Germline CDR1 reads WNHNN; CDR2 reads SYGVQD (reference sequence). CDR3 length: 14 residues. Trimming removed 9 bases from V and 9 bases from J, with 21 bases in between. CDR3 in amino acids: CASSTGTVFGEQFF. CDR3 bases: TGCGCCAGTTCGACCGGGACTGTCTTCGGTGAGCAGTTCTTC.

This clone was seen only once. The chain uses TRBV28 and TRBJ2-3, with TRBD2 identical over 9 bases. The CDR3 extends over 15 amino acids. Germline CDR1 reads MDHEN; CDR2 reads SYDVKM. The junction had 10 bases not matched to a gene; V was cut back by 6 bases and J by 6 bases. The DNA for the CDR3 is TGTGCCAGCAGCCTCTTTGCGGGAGGGCCCGATACGCAGTATTTT. It codes for CASSLFAGGPDTQYF.

CDR3 loop: CASSDRGQGAIGYTF. The CDR3 DNA is TGTGCCAGCAGTGACCGTGGACAGGGGGCCATTGGCTACACCTTC. The J gene is TRBJ1-2, the V gene TRBV27; 11 bases fit TRBD1. The J segment lost 7 bases and the V segment lost 5 bases, leaving 9 bases of the junction unmatched. Germline-derived CDR1 and CDR2 are MNHEY and SMNVEV (reference sequence). This CDR3 is 15 amino acids long.

This chain joins TRBV15 and TRBJ2-7, with 7 bases identical to TRBD1. The length of the CDR3 is 12 residues. The germline V gene has CDR1 LNHNV and CDR2 YYDKDF (reference sequence). The trim removed 9 bases at V and 4 bases at J, leaving 6 bases unmatched. The DNA of the CDR3 is TGTGCCACTCGGGACAGCCGATACGAGCAGTACTTC. This encodes CATRDSRYEQYF.

The rearrangement joins TRBV2 to TRBJ2-7; 9 bases agree with TRBD1. J was trimmed by 2 bases and V by 5 bases; bases with no gene match: 10. Germline loops: CDR1 SNHLY, CDR2 FYNNEI. The CDR3 sequence is 16 residues long. CDR3 sequence: CASSLIRTGAPYEQYV. The CDR3 bases are TGTGCCAGCAGTCTCATAAGGACAGGGGCCCCCTACGAGCAGTACGTC.

In its sample, this clone was seen a few times. This chain uses TRBV28 with TRBJ1-6, with D tentatively TRBD1 (5 bases). Germline V gene lookup returns CDR1 MDHEN and CDR2 SYDVKM. The CDR3 sequence is 17 residues long. Between the trimmed V and J ends, which lost 4 bases and 8 bases, there was a span of 21 bases. This chain's CDR3 is CASSSPLKQGLYSPLHF. The CDR3 DNA reads as TGTGCCAGCAGTTCGCCCCTCAAGCAGGGTCTTTATTCACCCCTCCACTTT.

This CDR3 is CASSLDPSGNEQFF. CDR3 in DNA: TGTGCCAGCAGCTTAGACCCTTCCGGGAATGAGCAGTTCTTC. The chain carries TRBV7-6 and TRBJ2-1; no definite D call. Germline CDR1 is SGHVS and CDR2 is FNYEAQ. This CDR3 contains 14 residues. Trimming cost V 1 base and J 7 bases, with 11 bases left between them.

This sequence joins TRBV27 and TRBJ2-7; no clear D gene. V lost 5 bases and J 3 bases, leaving 14 bases between the germline ends. CDR1 and CDR2 from the germline V gene are MNHEY and SMNVEV (reference sequence). The CDR3 is 14 amino acids. CDR3 protein: CASSPYRSGYEQYV. Here the CDR3 DNA reads TGTGCCAGCAGTCCCTACAGAAGTGGCTACGAGCAGTACGTC.

The J gene is TRBJ1-3, the V gene TRBV11-3; D is unclear. The germline V gene encodes CDR1 SGHNT and CDR2 YENEEA. V was trimmed by 1 base and J by 0 bases, leaving 4 bases between them. This CDR3 region has 14 residues. In nucleotides, the CDR3 is TGTGCCAGCAGCTTAGTTAGCTCTGGAAACACCATATATTTT. Protein product: CASSLVSSGNTIYF.

The rearrangement links TRBV10-3 to TRBJ2-5, with D possibly TRBD2 on 6 matching bases. V was clipped by 6 bases and J by 5 bases, with 13 bases between them. The CDR3 has 13 residues. CDR1 and CDR2 (germline): ENHRY, SYGVKD. The CDR3 region has the DNA TGTGCCATCAGCCCGGGAGTCGAGGAGACCCAGTACTTC. Protein product: CAISPGVEETQYF.

The chain recombines TRBV7-8 with TRBJ2-7; TRBD2 agrees at 8 bases. This CDR3 spans 13 amino acids. After removal of 5 bases from V and 1 base from J, the junction contained 1 base not matched to a gene. Germline V lookup: CDR1 SGHVS, CDR2 FQNEAQ. Here the CDR3 DNA reads TGTGCCAGCAGCCCGGGGGGGTCCTACGAGCAGTACTTC. Its translation is CASSPGGSYEQYF. Full variable domain (remainder filled in from reference TRBV7-8 and TRBJ2-7): GAGVSQSPRYKVAKRGQDVALRCDPISGHVSLFWYQQALGQGPEFLTYFQNEAQLDKSGLPSDRFFAERPEGSVSTLKIQRTQQEDSAVYLCASSPGGSYEQYFGPGTRLTVT.

This rearrangement joins TRBV5-4 to TRBJ1-1; TRBD1 is a possible D gene (5 bases). Per germline, CDR1 SGHNT and CDR2 YYREEE (reference sequence). The V end lost 0 bases, the J end lost 6 bases, and 6 bases lay between the germline ends. The length of the CDR3 is 12 residues. CDR3 region: CASSLGGPEAFF. In DNA, the CDR3 is TGTGCCAGCAGCTTGGGGGGCCCTGAAGCTTTCTTT.

The rearrangement joins TRBV7-2 to TRBJ2-2, with 9 nucleotides matching TRBD2. Per the germline V gene, CDR1 is SGHTA and CDR2 is FQGNSA. The CDR3 has 16 amino acids. V was clipped by 2 bases and J by 3 bases; unmatched bases: 4. The CDR3 sequence: CASSLREREDTGELFF. The DNA for the CDR3 is TGTGCCAGCAGCTTACGGGAGCGGGAGGACACCGGGGAGCTGTTTTTT.

The rearrangement links TRBV7-8 to TRBJ1-2; 7 nucleotides align to TRBD1. Germline values: CDR1 SGHVS, CDR2 FQNEAQ. There are 14 residues in the CDR3. J lost 4 bases, V lost 5 bases, and 7 bases had no gene match. In DNA, the CDR3 is TGTGCCAGCAGCCCCCGGGACAGCATCTATGGCTACACCTTC. This sequence encodes CASSPRDSIYGYTF.

This sequence joins TRBV6-1 and TRBJ2-7, with a weak D call TRBD2 (5 bases). V was cut by 10 bases and J by 3 bases, with 16 bases left in between. The CDR3 runs 13 residues. Germline loops: CDR1 MNHNS, CDR2 SASEGT. The CDR3 bases are TGTGCCAACGGAGGAGGATTCGGCTACGAGCAGTACTTC. Its protein product is CANGGGFGYEQYF.

The V call is TRBV30, the J call TRBJ2-1, with 13 nucleotides matching TRBD2. Germline V gene sequence: CDR1 GTSNPN, CDR2 SVGIG (reference sequence). CDR3 length equals 15 residues. V dropped 4 bases and J dropped 3; count of bases not matched to a gene: 3. CDR3: CAWTRTSGGYNEQFF. The DNA for the CDR3 is TGTGCCTGGACTAGGACTAGCGGGGGCTACAATGAGCAGTTCTTC.

This clone has only a few counts. The chain links TRBV7-9 to TRBJ2-7; a weak D match, TRBD1 (6 bases). V lost 3 bases and J lost 0, with 9 bases in between. The CDR3 is 14 amino acids. Germline assignment: CDR1 SEHNR and CDR2 FQNEAQ (reference sequence). The CDR3 sequence is CASSLDSFSYEQYF. As DNA, the CDR3 is TGTGCCAGCAGCTTGGACAGCTTCTCCTACGAGCAGTACTTC.

The chain carries TRBV4-2 and TRBJ2-2; the D is unclear. Trimming left V 5 bases short and J 3 bases short, with 4 bases between. This CDR3 has 12 amino acids. Per the germline V gene, CDR1 is LGHNA and CDR2 is YNFKEQ. CDR3 in amino acids: CASSADTGELFF. CDR3 coding DNA: TGTGCCAGCAGCGCGGACACCGGGGAGCTGTTTTTT.